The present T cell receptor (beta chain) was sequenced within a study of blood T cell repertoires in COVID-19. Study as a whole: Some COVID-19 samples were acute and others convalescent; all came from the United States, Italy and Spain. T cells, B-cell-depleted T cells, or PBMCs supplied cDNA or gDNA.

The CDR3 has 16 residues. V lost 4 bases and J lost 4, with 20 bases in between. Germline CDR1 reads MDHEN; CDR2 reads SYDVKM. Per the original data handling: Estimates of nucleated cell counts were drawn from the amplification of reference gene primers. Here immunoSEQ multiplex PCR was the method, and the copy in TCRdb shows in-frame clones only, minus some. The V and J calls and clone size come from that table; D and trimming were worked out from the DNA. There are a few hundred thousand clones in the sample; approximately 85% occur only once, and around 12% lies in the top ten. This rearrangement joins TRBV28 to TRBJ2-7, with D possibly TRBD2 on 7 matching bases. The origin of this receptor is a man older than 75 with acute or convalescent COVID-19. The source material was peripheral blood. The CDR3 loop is CASSSLGGGMAYEQYF. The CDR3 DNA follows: TGTGCCAGCAGTTCCTTAGGGGGGGGGATGGCGTACGAGCAGTACTTC.